A selection of T cell receptor beta chains follows, all from one sample in a study of a mutant IDH1 vaccine in newly diagnosed glioma. The antigens for these receptors are not known. Method: immunoSEQ multiplex PCR; TCRdb's copy keeps in-frame clones and lacks some. The sample lists 30,000 to 35,000 clones; approximately 50% were seen once. Sequences were derived from PBMCs, sampled from a glioma patient whose treatment included an IDH1 peptide vaccine. The origin of the receptors is a woman aged 18-35 years with glioma. CDR3s include the opening cysteine and the closing phenylalanine or tryptophan. The order of the fields is V gene, clone size, D gene, J gene, CDR3 DNA, CDR3 protein. The D gene is left open where the match is weak. Some rows mark clone size as missing; the rest say once, few, many or name a class of expanded clone.

TRBV5-1	NA	TRBD2	TRBJ2-7	TGCGCCAGCAGCCTGACTAGCGGGGGGACCTCCTACGAGCAGTACTTC	CASSLTSGGTSYEQYF
TRBV4-3	NA	NA	TRBJ1-1	TGCGCCAGCAGCCCCGGGAGTGAGGGAAGTACTGAAGCTTTCTTT	CASSPGSEGSTEAFF
TRBV27	NA	TRBD1	TRBJ1-1	TGTGCCAGCAGTTCCCCCGGACAGGGGATCACTGAAGCTTTCTTT	CASSSPGQGITEAFF
TRBV4-2	NA	TRBD1	TRBJ1-2	TGTGCCAGCAGCCAAGAAGATCGGGACAGGGTTCATGGCTACACCTTC	CASSQEDRDRVHGYTF
TRBV27	NA	TRBD2	TRBJ2-5	TGTGCCAGCAGTCCTGTAGCGGGAGAAAACCAAGAGACCCAGTACTTC	CASSPVAGENQETQYF
TRBV29-1	few	NA	TRBJ1-2	TGCAGCGTGGAGAGGTGGAGGGGGGATGGCTACACCTTC	CSVERWRGDGYTF
TRBV7-9	NA	NA	TRBJ1-1	TGTGCCAGCAGCTTGGAGAACACTGAAGCTTTCTTT	CASSLENTEAFF
TRBV28	NA	TRBD1	TRBJ1-5	TGTGCCAGCAGGGGGACAGGGTCGAACAATCAGCCCCAGCATTTT	CASRGTGSNNQPQHF
TRBV5-6	NA	TRBD1	TRBJ2-5	TGTGCCAGCAGCTCCCGGGACAGCCAAGAGACCCAGTACTTC	CASSSRDSQETQYF
TRBV19	NA	NA	TRBJ1-2	TGTGCCAGTAGTATAGATCTTGGGGGTCGTCTCTATGGCTACACCTTC	CASSIDLGGRLYGYTF
TRBV5-4	few	NA	TRBJ1-1	TGTGCCAGCAGCTTTGGGTTTGAAGCTTTCTTT	CASSFGFEAFF
TRBV30	once	NA	TRBJ2-3	TGTGCCTGGAGCCCTAGCACAGATACGCAGTATTTT	CAWSPSTDTQYF
TRBV30	few	NA	TRBJ1-4	TGTGCCTGGAGCATCACGACCGCAACTAATGAAAAACTGTTTTTT	CAWSITTATNEKLFF
TRBV6-4	large	TRBD2	TRBJ2-1	TGTGCCAGCAGTGAGGGGGCTAGCGGGCAGGATGAGCAGTTCTTC	CASSEGASGQDEQFF
TRBV29-1	NA	NA	TRBJ1-4	TGCAGCGTCCGGATTAATGAAAAACTGTTTTTT	CSVRINEKLFF
TRBV10-3	NA	TRBD1	TRBJ1-1	TGTGCCATCAGTGAGTCGAGGACAGGGGGCCCGAACACTGAAGCTTTCTTT	CAISESRTGGPNTEAFF
TRBV27	NA	NA	TRBJ1-5	TGTGCCAGCAGTTTAGGTGACAGCAATCAGCCCCAGCATTTT	CASSLGDSNQPQHF
TRBV19	NA	TRBD1	TRBJ1-5	TGTGCCAGTAGTATACCGGGACAGGCCAATCAGCCCCAGCATTTT	CASSIPGQANQPQHF
TRBV2	NA	NA	TRBJ1-1	TGTGCCAGCAGTGTTGGGGGCGCGGGGACTGAAGCTTTCTTT	CASSVGGAGTEAFF
TRBV30	few	NA	TRBJ1-6	TGTGCCTGGACGGCAGGGGTCTATAATTCACCCCTCCACTTT	CAWTAGVYNSPLHF
TRBV5-1	NA	NA	TRBJ2-3	TGCGCCAGCAGCCCCGGAGGGTACACAGATACGCAGTATTTT	CASSPGGYTDTQYF
TRBV19	NA	NA	TRBJ1-1	TGTGCCAGTAGTTTGGGGATCACTGAAGCTTTCTTT	CASSLGITEAFF
TRBV14	NA	NA	TRBJ2-3	TGTGCCAGCAGCCGCTTCGATGGTAGCACAGATACGCAGTATTTT	CASSRFDGSTDTQYF
TRBV27	NA	NA	TRBJ1-2	TGTGCCAGCAGTTTAACCTCGGGACATGGCTACACCTTC	CASSLTSGHGYTF
TRBV6-6	NA	NA	TRBJ1-2	TGTGCCACCGCCAATCGGGACTATGGCTACACCTTC	CATANRDYGYTF
TRBV9	NA	TRBD2	TRBJ2-1	TGTGCCAGCAGCCCTACCCCTGAGACTAGCAAAGGAAATGAGCAGTTCTTC	CASSPTPETSKGNEQFF
TRBV4-1	NA	TRBD2	TRBJ2-1	TGCGCCAGCAGCCAGGGAGAGACCACTAGCGGGAGGAGGAATGAGCAGTTCTTC	CASSQGETTSGRRNEQFF
TRBV19	NA	NA	TRBJ1-1	TGTGCCAGTAGTAGGTCGAACACTGAAGCTTTCTTT	CASSRSNTEAFF
TRBV18	NA	NA	TRBJ2-3	TGTGCCAGCTCACTAAGGACTGCAGATACGCAGTATTTT	CASSLRTADTQYF
TRBV9	NA	NA	TRBJ2-1	TGTGCCAGCAGCGCCGCCGGGACCGTCTACAATGAGCAGTTCTTC	CASSAAGTVYNEQFF
TRBV7-8	NA	NA	TRBJ2-3	TGTGCCAGCAGCTTTTATGGGGGGCTTTTTGAGGATACGCAGTATTTT	CASSFYGGLFEDTQYF
TRBV19	NA	TRBD2	TRBJ2-2	TGTGCCAGTAGTATAGATCTAGCGGGGGCTAACACCGGGGAGCTGTTTTTT	CASSIDLAGANTGELFF
TRBV5-4	NA	NA	TRBJ2-2	TGTGCCAGCAGCCCCAGGACTCTCACCGGGGAGCTGTTTTTT	CASSPRTLTGELFF
TRBV27	few	NA	TRBJ1-2	TGTGCCAGCTTGTCGACCCCGGGGGGAGATGGCTACACCTTC	CASLSTPGGDGYTF
TRBV11-2	NA	NA	TRBJ2-1	TGTGCCAGCAGCTTATCGCCTGAGCAGTTCTTC	CASSLSPEQFF